This T cell receptor beta chain was identified during a study of T cell changes during pregnancy in multiple sclerosis. Method: immunoSEQ multiplex PCR; TCRdb's copy keeps in-frame clones and lacks some. The data show tens of thousands of clones, with 90% to 95% seen just once and 0.76% held by the top ten. This receptor was obtained from a female donor with multiple sclerosis, enrolled in a pregnancy study. The specimen comprised CD4+ T cells from peripheral blood mononuclear cells, sampled in the first trimester of pregnancy.

This CDR3 is CASSPGGQGNEKLFF. CDR3 nucleotide sequence: TGTGCCAGCAGCCCCGGGGGGCAGGGTAATGAAAAACTGTTTTTT. The rearrangement joins TRBV6-5 to TRBJ1-4; D may be TRBD1 (6 bases). From germline, CDR1 is MNHEY and CDR2 SVGAGI. V lost 6 bases, J lost 4 bases, and 15 bases lay in between. CDR3 length: 15 amino acids.